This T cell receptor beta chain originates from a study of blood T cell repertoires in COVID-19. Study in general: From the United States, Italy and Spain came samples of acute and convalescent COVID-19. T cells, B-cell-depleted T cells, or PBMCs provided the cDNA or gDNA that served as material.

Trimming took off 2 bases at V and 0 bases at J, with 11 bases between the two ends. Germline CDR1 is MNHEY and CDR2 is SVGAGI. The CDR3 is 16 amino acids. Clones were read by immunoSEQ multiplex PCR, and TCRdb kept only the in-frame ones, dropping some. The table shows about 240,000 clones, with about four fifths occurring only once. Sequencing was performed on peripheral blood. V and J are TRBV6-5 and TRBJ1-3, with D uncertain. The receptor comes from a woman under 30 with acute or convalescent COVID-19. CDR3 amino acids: CASSYGVGSSGNTIYF. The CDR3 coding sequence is TGTGCCAGCAGTTACGGGGTGGGGAGCTCTGGAAACACCATATATTTT.